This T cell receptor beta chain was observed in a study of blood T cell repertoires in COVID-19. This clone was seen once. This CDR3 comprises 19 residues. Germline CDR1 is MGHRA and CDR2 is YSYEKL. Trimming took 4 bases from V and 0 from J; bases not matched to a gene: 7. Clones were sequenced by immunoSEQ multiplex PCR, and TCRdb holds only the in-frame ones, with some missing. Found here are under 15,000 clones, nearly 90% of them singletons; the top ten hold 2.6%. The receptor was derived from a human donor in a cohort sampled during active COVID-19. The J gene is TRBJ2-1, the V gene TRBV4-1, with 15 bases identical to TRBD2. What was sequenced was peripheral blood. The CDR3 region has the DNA TGCGCCAGCAGCCGGGCCGGGACTAGCGGGGGGAGCTCCTACAATGAGCAGTTCTTC. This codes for CASSRAGTSGGSSYNEQFF.